Included here is one T cell receptor beta chain sequence, with context. The authors' processing: From reference gene primer amplification, estimates of nucleated cell counts were derived. Libraries were prepared by immunoSEQ multiplex PCR; TCRdb keeps only in-frame clonotypes and omits some of them. V and J calls and clone size are copied from that table; D and trimming were computed from the DNA. The data contain approximately 140,000 clones, 87% of them singletons. This record belongs to a study of blood T cell repertoires in COVID-19. Study context: Italy, Spain and the United States were the sources of the convalescent and acute COVID-19 samples. T cells, B-cell-depleted T cells, or PBMCs provided the cDNA or gDNA that served as material.

This CDR3 region has 14 residues. V was pared by 9 bases and J by 5 bases, with 20 bases between. The germline gives CDR1 SGHDT, CDR2 YYEEEE. The chain couples TRBV5-6 to TRBJ1-1; possible D gene TRBD1, 6 bases. The sequenced material came from peripheral blood. The sequence was obtained from a woman in her sixties with active or convalescent COVID-19. The CDR3 DNA reads as TGTGCCACAAACACAGGGCTGGTTGGGACTGAAGCTTTCTTT. It yields the protein CATNTGLVGTEAFF.